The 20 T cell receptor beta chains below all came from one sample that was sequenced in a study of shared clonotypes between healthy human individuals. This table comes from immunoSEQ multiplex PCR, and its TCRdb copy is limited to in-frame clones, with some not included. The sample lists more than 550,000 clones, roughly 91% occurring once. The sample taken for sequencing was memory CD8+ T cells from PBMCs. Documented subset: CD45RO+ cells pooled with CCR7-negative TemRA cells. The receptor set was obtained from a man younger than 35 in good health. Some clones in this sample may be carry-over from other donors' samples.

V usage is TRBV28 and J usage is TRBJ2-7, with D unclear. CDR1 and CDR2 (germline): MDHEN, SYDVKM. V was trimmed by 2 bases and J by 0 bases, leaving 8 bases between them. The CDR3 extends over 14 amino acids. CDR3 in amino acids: CASSLRSYSYEQYF. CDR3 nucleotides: TGTGCCAGCAGTTTAAGGAGCTACTCCTACGAGCAGTACTTC. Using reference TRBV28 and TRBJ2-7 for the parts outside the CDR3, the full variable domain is DVKVTQSSRYLVKRTGEKVFLECVQDMDHENMFWYRQDPGLGLRLIYFSYDVKMKEKGDIPEGYSVSREKKERFSLILESASTNQTSMYLCASSLRSYSYEQYFGPGTRLTVT.

CDR3 residues: CASSIDPGTGEAGEEKLFF. The DNA for the CDR3 is TGTGCCAGTAGTATAGATCCGGGAACGGGAGAGGCGGGAGAAGAAAAACTGTTTTTT. The chain combines TRBV19 with TRBJ1-4; no firm D call. The germline CDR1 and CDR2 sequences are LNHDA and SQIVND (reference sequence). Trimming stripped 0 bases from V and 8 bases from J, with 25 bases between. The CDR3 totals 19 residues.

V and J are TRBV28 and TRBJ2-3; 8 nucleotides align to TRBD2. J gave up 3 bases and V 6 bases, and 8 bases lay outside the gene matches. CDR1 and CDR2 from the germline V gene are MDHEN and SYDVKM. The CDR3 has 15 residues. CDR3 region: CASRQLAEKTDTQYF. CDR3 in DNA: TGTGCCAGCAGGCAACTAGCGGAAAAGACAGATACGCAGTATTTT.

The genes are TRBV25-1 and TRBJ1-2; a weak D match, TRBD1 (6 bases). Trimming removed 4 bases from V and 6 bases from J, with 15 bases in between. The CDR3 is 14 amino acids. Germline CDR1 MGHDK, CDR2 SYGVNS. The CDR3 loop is CASSGLGGEHGYTF. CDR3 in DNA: TGTGCCAGCAGTGGTTTAGGGGGGGAGCATGGCTACACCTTC.

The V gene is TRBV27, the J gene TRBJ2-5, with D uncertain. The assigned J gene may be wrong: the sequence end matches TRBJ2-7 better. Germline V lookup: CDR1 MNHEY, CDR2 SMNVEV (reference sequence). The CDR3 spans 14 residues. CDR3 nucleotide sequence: TGTGCCAGCAGTACAATGACTGGATCCTACGAGCAGTACTTC. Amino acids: CASSTMTGSYEQYF.

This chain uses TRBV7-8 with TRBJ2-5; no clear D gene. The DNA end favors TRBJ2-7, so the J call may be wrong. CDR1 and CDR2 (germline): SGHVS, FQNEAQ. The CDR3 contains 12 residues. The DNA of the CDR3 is TGTGCCAGCAGCTTATACGTCTACGAGCAGTACTTC. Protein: CASSLYVYEQYF.

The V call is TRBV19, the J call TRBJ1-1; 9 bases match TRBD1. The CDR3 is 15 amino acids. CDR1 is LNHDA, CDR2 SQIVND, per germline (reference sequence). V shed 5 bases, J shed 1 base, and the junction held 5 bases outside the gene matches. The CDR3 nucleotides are TGTGCCAGTAGTCCCCGGACAGGGGAGAACACTGAAGCTTTCTTT. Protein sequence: CASSPRTGENTEAFF.

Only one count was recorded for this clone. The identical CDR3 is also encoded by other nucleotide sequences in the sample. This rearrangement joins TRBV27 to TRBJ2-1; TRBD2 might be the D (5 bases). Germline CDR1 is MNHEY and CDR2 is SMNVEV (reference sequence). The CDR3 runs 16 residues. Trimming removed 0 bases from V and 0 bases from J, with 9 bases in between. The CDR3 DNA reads TGTGCCAGCAGTTTATCGCCTGGGAGCTCCTACAATGAGCAGTTCTTC. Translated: CASSLSPGSSYNEQFF.

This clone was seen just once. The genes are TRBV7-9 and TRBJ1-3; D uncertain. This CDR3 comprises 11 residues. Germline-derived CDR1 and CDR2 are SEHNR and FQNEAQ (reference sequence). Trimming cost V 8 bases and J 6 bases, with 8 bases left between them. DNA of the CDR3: TGTGCCAGCTTCATCGAAAACACCATATATTTT. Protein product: CASFIENTIYF.

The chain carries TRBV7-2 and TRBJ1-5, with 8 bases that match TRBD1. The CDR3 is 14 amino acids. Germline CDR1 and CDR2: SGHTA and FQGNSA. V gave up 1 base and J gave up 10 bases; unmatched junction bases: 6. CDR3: CASSLGTGTQPQHF. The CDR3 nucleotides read TGTGCCAGCAGCTTAGGGACAGGGACCCAACCCCAGCATTTT.

The CDR3 nucleotides read TGTGCCAGCAGCTTATCTGGGACAGAAGATACGCAGTATTTT. Translated, it gives CASSLSGTEDTQYF. The chain couples TRBV11-2 to TRBJ2-3, with 7 positions matching TRBD1. Germline lookup yields CDR1 SGHAT and CDR2 FQNNGV. This CDR3 spans 14 amino acids. Trimming took 2 bases from V and 5 from J; bases not matched to a gene: 4. Combining the CDR3 with reference TRBV11-2 and TRBJ2-3 gives the whole variable domain EAGVAQSPRYKIIEKRQSVAFWCNPISGHATLYWYQQILGQGPKLLIQFQNNGVVDDSQLPKDRFSAERLKGVDSTLKIQPAKLEDSAVYLCASSLSGTEDTQYFGPGTRLTVL.

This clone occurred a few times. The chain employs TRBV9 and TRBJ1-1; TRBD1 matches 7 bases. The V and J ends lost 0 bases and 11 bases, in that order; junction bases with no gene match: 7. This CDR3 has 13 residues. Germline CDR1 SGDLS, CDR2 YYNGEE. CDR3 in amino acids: CASSVGYRGLAFF. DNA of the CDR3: TGTGCCAGCAGCGTAGGGTACAGGGGTTTGGCTTTCTTT.

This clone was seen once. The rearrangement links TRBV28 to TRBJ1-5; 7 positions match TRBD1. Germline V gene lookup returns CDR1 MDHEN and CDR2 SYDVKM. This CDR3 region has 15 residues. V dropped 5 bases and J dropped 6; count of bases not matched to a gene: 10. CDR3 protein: CASSETGAGSQPQHF. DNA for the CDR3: TGTGCCAGCAGTGAAACAGGGGCGGGGAGTCAGCCCCAGCATTTT.

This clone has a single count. Written as DNA, the CDR3 is TGTGCCAGCAGCGAGGGAAAAACCGGGCCCTCTGGAAACACCATATATTTT. It codes for CASSEGKTGPSGNTIYF. V usage is TRBV9 and J usage is TRBJ1-3; D unresolved. The CDR3 has 17 amino acids. Trimming left V 3 bases short and J 0 bases short, with 16 bases between. CDR1 and CDR2 from the germline V gene are SGDLS and YYNGEE.

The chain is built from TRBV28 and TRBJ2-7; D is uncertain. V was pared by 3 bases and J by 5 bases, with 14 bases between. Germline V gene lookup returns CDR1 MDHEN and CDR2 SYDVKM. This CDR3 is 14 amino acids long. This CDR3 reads CASSLAGWSHEQYF. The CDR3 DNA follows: TGTGCCAGCAGTTTGGCAGGATGGTCCCACGAGCAGTACTTC.

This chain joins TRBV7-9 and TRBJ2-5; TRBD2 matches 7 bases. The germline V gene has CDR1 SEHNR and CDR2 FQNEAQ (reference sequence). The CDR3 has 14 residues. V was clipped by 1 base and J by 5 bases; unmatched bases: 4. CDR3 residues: CASSLEAGWETQYF. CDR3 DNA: TGTGCCAGCAGCTTAGAAGCGGGATGGGAGACCCAGTACTTC.

CDR3 nucleotide sequence: TGTGCCAGCAGCCTCAATAGCGGGAGCACAGATACGCAGTATTTT. Amino acids: CASSLNSGSTDTQYF. This chain joins TRBV7-9 and TRBJ2-3, with 7 bases matching TRBD2. The V segment lost 5 bases and the J segment 0 bases; nucleotides outside the gene matches: 5. Per germline, CDR1 SEHNR and CDR2 FQNEAQ (reference sequence). The CDR3 consists of 15 residues.

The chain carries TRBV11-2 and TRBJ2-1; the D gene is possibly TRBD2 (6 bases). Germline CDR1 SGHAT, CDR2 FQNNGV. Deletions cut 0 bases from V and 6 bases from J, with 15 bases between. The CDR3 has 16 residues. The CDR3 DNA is TGTGCCAGCAGCTTAGATGCGGGGAACCTTCTCAATGAGCAGTTCTTC. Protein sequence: CASSLDAGNLLNEQFF.

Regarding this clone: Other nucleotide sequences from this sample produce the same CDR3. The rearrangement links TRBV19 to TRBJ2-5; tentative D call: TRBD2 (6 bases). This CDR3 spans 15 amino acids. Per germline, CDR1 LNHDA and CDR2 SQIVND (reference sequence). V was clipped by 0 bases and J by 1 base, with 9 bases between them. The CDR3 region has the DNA TGTGCCAGTAGTATAGATCGAGCGGGCCAAGAGACCCAGTACTTC. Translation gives CASSIDRAGQETQYF.

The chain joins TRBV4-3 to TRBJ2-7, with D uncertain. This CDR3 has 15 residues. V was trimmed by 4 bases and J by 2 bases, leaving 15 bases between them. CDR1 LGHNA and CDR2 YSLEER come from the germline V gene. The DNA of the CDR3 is TGCGCCAGCAGCCTCACAGCTCTCAGAACCTACGAGCAGTACTTC. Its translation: CASSLTALRTYEQYF.